These T cell receptor beta chains were read from a single sample in a study of blood T cell repertoires in COVID-19. Profiled with immunoSEQ multiplex PCR; TCRdb holds only in-frame clones, not every one. Among 69,000 or so clones, roughly 85% were seen once, and the ten largest hold around 10%. The sample comprised peripheral blood. These receptors all stem from a woman of 80 years or more with acute or convalescent COVID-19. The CDR3 runs from the conserved cysteine through the conserved F or W. D genes are given only for firm matches.

>TRBJ2-5|TRBD1|TRBV5-1
CASSSDRGRETQYF
>TRBJ1-1|-|TRBV9
CASRGGGSTEAFF
>TRBJ1-5|-|TRBV7-8
CASSLDATVYQPQHF
>TRBJ1-1|-|TRBV13
CASSPRRGNTEAFF
>TRBJ2-5|TRBD1|TRBV5-1
CASSTGQGGETQYF
>TRBJ1-5|-|TRBV19
CASSIMTARQPQHF
>TRBJ2-7|TRBD1|TRBV6-5
CASSYSVTGIYEQYF
>TRBJ1-5|-|TRBV9
CASSVGFREPQHF
>TRBJ2-3|-|TRBV5-4
CASSLGAATSTDTQYF
>TRBJ1-2|-|TRBV11-2
CASSLGVGGYTF
>TRBJ2-1|-|TRBV5-6
CASSSYPQGWQFF
>TRBJ2-7|-|TRBV6-5
CASITNRDSYEQYF
>TRBJ1-3|-|TRBV23-1
CASSQGDSGNTIYF
>TRBJ1-1|-|TRBV29-1
CSGGQTEAFF
>TRBJ2-1|-|TRBV6-5
CASNQIYSYNEQFF
>TRBJ2-5|TRBD1|TRBV2
CASRSGGGETQYF
>TRBJ1-3|-|TRBV6-2/TRBV6-3
CASSRYTQSGNTIYF
>TRBJ1-1|-|TRBV7-2
CASSQGMNTEAFF
>TRBJ2-1|TRBD1|TRBV6-5
CASTEDRLAYNEQFF
>TRBJ2-1|TRBD2|TRBV5-4
CASSLGPSGGPYNEQFF
>TRBJ1-1|-|TRBV6-4
CASDQVGSGDTEAFF
>TRBJ2-7|TRBD1|TRBV3-1/TRBV3-2
CASSQEDRANEQYF
>TRBJ1-1|-|TRBV5-1
CASSSRGNTEAFF